This TCR beta chain originates from a study of CD8 T cells in Susac syndrome. Random hexamers primed reverse transcription of about 0.45 to 1 ug RNA. Each CDR3 protein gets one entry after TCRdb re-called the immunoSEQ multiplex PCR reads with MiXCR. The sample includes fewer than 140,000 distinct CDR3 sequences, approximately 95% of them seen just once. From blood CD8+ and CD4+ T cells, TCR beta sequences were generated. The germline V gene encodes CDR1 MNHEY and CDR2 SMNVEV (reference sequence). With 3 bases removed from V and 5 bases from J, the gap between germline ends came to 8 bases. The CDR3 consists of 13 residues.

The material sequenced was CD8+ T cells from PBMCs. The TCR comes from a human donor with Susac syndrome. V is TRBV27 and J is TRBJ2-1; D unresolved. CDR3 residues: CASSLSSNNEQFF. The CDR3 DNA follows: TGTGCCAGCAGTTTGTCGTCAAACAATGAGCAGTTCTTC.